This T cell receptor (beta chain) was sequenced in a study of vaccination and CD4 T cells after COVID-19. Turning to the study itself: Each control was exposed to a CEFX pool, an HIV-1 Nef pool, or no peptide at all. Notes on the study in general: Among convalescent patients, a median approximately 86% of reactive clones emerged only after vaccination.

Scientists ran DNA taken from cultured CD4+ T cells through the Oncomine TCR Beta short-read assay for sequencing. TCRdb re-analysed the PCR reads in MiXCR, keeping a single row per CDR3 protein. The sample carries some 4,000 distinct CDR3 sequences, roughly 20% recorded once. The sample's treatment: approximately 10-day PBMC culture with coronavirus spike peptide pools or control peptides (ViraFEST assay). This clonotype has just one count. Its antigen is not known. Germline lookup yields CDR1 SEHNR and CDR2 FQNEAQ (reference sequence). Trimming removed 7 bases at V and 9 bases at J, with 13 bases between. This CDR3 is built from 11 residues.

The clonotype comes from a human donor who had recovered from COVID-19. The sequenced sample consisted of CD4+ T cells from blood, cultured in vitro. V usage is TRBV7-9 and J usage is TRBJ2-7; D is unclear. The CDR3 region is CASTPAGRQYF. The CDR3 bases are TGTGCCAGCACTCCCGCTGGGCGGCAGTACTTC.